The source of this T cell receptor beta chain is a study of STAT5B mutations in CD4+ large granular lymphocyte leukemia. General observations from the study: Compared with healthy controls (2/35), patient top clones favored TRBV06 (8/27). No patients shared main leukemic clonotypes, though roughly 23% appeared at low frequency elsewhere. Patient CD4-sorted repertoires looked more clonal than healthy CD4+ repertoires, even without putative leukemic clones.

The table came from immunoSEQ multiplex PCR; TCRdb's copy has only in-frame clones and leaves some out. The table includes about 30,000 clones, under 85% detected once. A note on this clone: Its antigen is unknown.

This CDR3 is built from 14 residues. Trimming stripped 5 bases from V and 2 bases from J, with 11 bases between. Germline loops: CDR1 SEHNR, CDR2 FQNEAQ (reference sequence). Healthy controls were blood donor buffy coats. The sample consisted of CD4+ T cells from blood buffy coats. V is TRBV7-9 and J is TRBJ2-3; perhaps D is TRBD1 or TRBD2 (5 bases each). The receptor's source is a human donor in good health. The CDR3 DNA reads TGTGCCAGCAGCCCCCGGGACGACACAGATACGCAGTATTTT. It yields the protein CASSPRDDTDTQYF.